The entry below describes one T cell receptor (beta chain). The data are from a study of T cells in Graves' hyperthyroidism and ophthalmopathy. CDR3 length: 18 amino acids. In germline, CDR1 is SGHVS, CDR2 FQNEAQ. Germline trimming cut 3 bases from V and 0 bases from J; bases unmatched to any gene: 10. Template material for amplifying TCR beta CDR3 regions consisted of RNA transcripts. The TCR CDR3 first-round RT-PCR relied on the HTBI primer set. One entry per CDR3 protein results from TCRdb running MiXCR on the multiplex PCR reads. The sample shows around 350,000 distinct CDR3 sequences, 12% to 15% of them seen only once.

Input material: blood. The chain links TRBV7-8 to TRBJ2-1, with 8 bases that match TRBD1. The origin of this receptor is a woman aged 55-69 years with Graves' ophthalmopathy. Written as DNA, the CDR3 is TGTGCCAGCAGCTTGGGGCAGGGGGCCCCAAGCTCCTACAATGAGCAGTTCTTC. Its protein product is CASSLGQGAPSSYNEQFF.